A selection of T cell receptor beta chains follows, all from one sample in a study of neurological immune-mediated disorders. TCRdb re-called the 5' RACE reads with MiXCR, one entry per CDR3 protein. This sample has fewer than 75,000 distinct CDR3 sequences, with around 3.7% found just once. Input material: PBMCs. The source is a middle-aged man with multiple sclerosis. Both conserved end residues are part of each CDR3. A D gene is named only where the DNA matches it firmly. Size is omitted from some rows. Given values are once, few, many or a class for expanded clones.

d_call	clone_size	cdr3_length	v_call	j_call	cdr3_nt	cdr3_aa
NA	many	14	TRBV7-9	TRBJ1-3	TGTGCCAGCAGCTTGGCCAGCTCTGGAAACACCATATATTTT	CASSLASSGNTIYF
NA	many	15	TRBV12-3/TRBV12-4	TRBJ1-1	TGTGCCAGCAGTATGACAGACAAAACCAACACTGAAGCTTTCTTT	CASSMTDKTNTEAFF
NA	many	14	TRBV6-6	TRBJ2-7	TGTGCCAGCAGTTACGAAGGGGGGCCCGGCGAGCAGTACTTC	CASSYEGGPGEQYF
NA	many	12	TRBV5-1	TRBJ2-3	TGCGCCAGCAGCATTAGCGGAGATACGCAGTATTTT	CASSISGDTQYF
TRBD2	many	15	TRBV20-1	TRBJ2-4	TGCAGTGCTAGATCCAGCGGGAGGGCCAAAAACATTCAGTACTTC	CSARSSGRAKNIQYF
TRBD1	many	15	TRBV5-1	TRBJ1-1	TGCGCCAGCAGCTTGGGCGGACAGGCGAACACTGAAGCTTTCTTT	CASSLGGQANTEAFF
NA	many	14	TRBV7-6	TRBJ1-1	TGTGCCAGCAGCCCCAAAACAGGGAACACTGAAGCTTTCTTT	CASSPKTGNTEAFF
NA	NA	13	TRBV18	TRBJ2-3	TGTGCCAGCTCACGAGGGGGAACAGATACGCAGTATTTT	CASSRGGTDTQYF
NA	many	18	TRBV6-5	TRBJ2-7	TGTGCCAGCAGTCCCCGGGACAACTTACCCGAATCGACCTACGAGCAGTACTTC	CASSPRDNLPESTYEQYF
NA	many	16	TRBV7-9	TRBJ2-3	TGTGCCAGCAGCTTGGGCCTACTCCCTAGCACAGATACGCAGTATTTT	CASSLGLLPSTDTQYF
NA	many	15	TRBV7-6	TRBJ2-7	TGTGCCAGCAGCTTAGGGGGGACGGGACACTACGAGCAGTACTTC	CASSLGGTGHYEQYF
TRBD1	many	12	TRBV5-1	TRBJ2-7	TGCGCCAGCAGCCGACAGGGCTACGAGCAGTACTTC	CASSRQGYEQYF
TRBD1	many	15	TRBV5-1	TRBJ2-2	TGCGCCAGCACCAAGACAGGGGCGGGAACCGGGGAGCTGTTTTTT	CASTKTGAGTGELFF
TRBD1	few	15	TRBV18	TRBJ1-5	TGTGCCAGCTCACCCGGACAGGGGGCGAATCAGCCCCAGCATTTT	CASSPGQGANQPQHF
NA	many	17	TRBV3-1	TRBJ2-3	TGTGCCAGCAGCCCGCTTCAGGGGCGGGGTAGGGCAGATACGCAGTATTTT	CASSPLQGRGRADTQYF
TRBD1	many	14	TRBV6-5	TRBJ2-5	TGTGCCAGCAGTTACGGGACAGAGAGGGGGACCCAGTACTTC	CASSYGTERGTQYF
NA	many	15	TRBV5-5	TRBJ2-7	TGTGCCAGCAGCTTGCTGGGGGGATCTCCCTACGAGCAGTACTTC	CASSLLGGSPYEQYF